Each of the 15 T cell receptor beta chains below was sequenced from the same sample in a study of T cells in tumors after PD-1 blockade. Measured with immunoSEQ multiplex PCR; TCRdb has only the in-frame clones, and not every one. The table records around 35,000 clones, 73% of them present only once. Sequences were derived from PBMCs, sampled after anti-PD-1 treatment. The source is a human donor with basal cell carcinoma.

J is TRBJ1-2 and V is TRBV27, with D possibly TRBD1 on 6 matching bases. The germline V gene encodes CDR1 MNHEY and CDR2 SMNVEV (reference sequence). Trimming shortened V by 5 bases and J by 2 bases, and 9 bases separated the two germline ends. The CDR3 totals 13 residues. The CDR3 DNA reads as TGTGCCAGCAGTCTGACAGGAAACTATGGCTACACCTTC. It is translated as CASSLTGNYGYTF.

This clone was counted only a few times. CDR3 in amino acids: CASSLERGGSWGEQFF. The CDR3 DNA follows: TGTGCCAGCAGCTTGGAGAGAGGGGGCAGTTGGGGCGAGCAGTTCTTC. The gene calls are TRBV5-4 and TRBJ2-1; 7 positions match TRBD1. V dropped 0 bases and J dropped 10; count of bases not matched to a gene: 13. This CDR3 region has 16 residues. Germline lookup yields CDR1 SGHNT and CDR2 YYREEE (reference sequence).

This clone appeared a single time. The V call is TRBV3-1 (or the pseudogene TRBV3-2), the J call TRBJ2-7; 7 bases align to TRBD2. V lost 1 base to trimming and J lost 0 bases; unmatched junction nucleotides: 0. The CDR3 has 14 residues. Germline lookup yields CDR1 LGHDT and CDR2 YNNKEL (reference sequence). CDR3 bases: TGTGCCAGCAGCCAAGGCGGGGGCTCCTACGAGCAGTACTTC. This encodes CASSQGGGSYEQYF.

The rearrangement joins TRBV5-5 to TRBJ2-7; D is possibly TRBD1 (8 bases). The CDR3 covers 15 residues. The germline gives CDR1 SGHKS, CDR2 YYEKEE (reference sequence). Trimming took 6 bases from V and 1 from J, leaving 17 bases between them. CDR3 DNA sequence: TGTGCCAGCAAATCCGGACAGGGAGGGTCCTACGAGCAGTACTTC. Translation: CASKSGQGGSYEQYF.

The table lists this clone with a few counts. This chain links TRBV5-1 with TRBJ2-3; D gene unclear. CDR3 length: 14 residues. From germline, CDR1 is SGHRS and CDR2 YFSETQ. The ends were cut back, 0 bases at V and 2 bases at J, with 7 bases in the middle. CDR3 coding DNA: TGCGCCAGCAGCTTGGATCCCTCCACAGATACGCAGTATTTT. This encodes CASSLDPSTDTQYF.

The genes are TRBV5-1 and TRBJ2-7; 7 bases map to TRBD1. V lost 2 bases to trimming and J lost 2 bases; unmatched junction nucleotides: 7. The germline gives CDR1 SGHRS, CDR2 YFSETQ. This CDR3 region has 15 residues. The CDR3 region is CASSLWQGVTYEQYF. In DNA form, the CDR3 reads TGCGCCAGCAGCTTATGGCAGGGGGTTACCTACGAGCAGTACTTC. Filled out from reference TRBV5-1 and TRBJ2-7, the complete variable domain reads KAGVTQTPRYLIKTRGQQVTLSCSPISGHRSVSWYQQTPGQGLQFLFEYFSETQRNKGNFPGRFSGRQFSNSRSEMNVSTLELGDSALYLCASSLWQGVTYEQYFGPGTRLTVT.

The chain is built from TRBV5-1 and TRBJ1-6; TRBD1 agrees at 7 bases. The CDR3 is made up of 15 amino acids. Germline-derived CDR1 and CDR2 are SGHRS and YFSETQ. V was clipped by 3 bases and J by 5 bases; unmatched bases: 5. CDR3 in DNA: TGCGCCAGCAGCTCTCACGGGACAGATAATTCACCCCTCCACTTT. Its translation is CASSSHGTDNSPLHF.

CDR3 bases: TGCAGTGCTAGTCCAGGGGCCGGGGCTTTCTTT. It is translated as CSASPGAGAFF. The chain combines TRBV20-1 with TRBJ1-1; TRBD1 might be the D (6 bases). Germline V gene data show CDR1 as DFQATT and CDR2 as SNEGSKA (reference sequence). The CDR3 is 11 residues long. V lost 3 bases and J 11 bases, leaving 13 bases between the germline ends.

V and J are TRBV28 and TRBJ2-5; tentatively, D is TRBD2 (7 bases). The V gene lost 3 bases and the J gene lost 4 bases, with 12 bases spanning the gap. This CDR3 has 14 residues. The germline CDR1 and CDR2 sequences are MDHEN and SYDVKM. As DNA, the CDR3 is TGTGCCAGCAGTTTGCAGGGGAGGGGAGAGACCCAGTACTTC. As protein: CASSLQGRGETQYF.

The V gene is TRBV6-6, the J gene TRBJ1-5; D is perhaps TRBD1 (5 bases). The CDR3 is made up of 14 amino acids. Germline CDR1 is MNHNY and CDR2 is SVGAGI (reference sequence). The germline V and J ends were trimmed by 6 bases and 0 bases, with 9 bases remaining between them. The CDR3 region is CASRPGFSNQPQHF. The DNA for the CDR3 is TGTGCCAGCAGACCAGGGTTTAGCAATCAGCCCCAGCATTTT.

The CDR3 loop is CASSQDPSGGQFF. DNA of the CDR3: TGTGCCAGCAGCCAGGATCCTAGCGGTGGGCAGTTCTTC. The rearrangement uses TRBV3-1 (or the pseudogene TRBV3-2) and TRBJ2-1, with TRBD2 identical over 7 bases. Germline V CDR1 and CDR2: LGHDT, YNNKEL (reference sequence). The CDR3 sequence is 13 residues long. V trimming: 3 bases; J trimming: 12 bases; junction bases outside the gene matches: 8.

This clone has only a few counts. The chain recombines TRBV7-9 with TRBJ1-5; 7 nucleotides line up with TRBD1. V shed 5 bases and J 4 bases; nucleotides not matched to a gene: 8. The CDR3 runs 15 residues. Germline assignment: CDR1 SEHNR and CDR2 FQNEAQ (reference sequence). The CDR3 is CASSGGDSINQPQHF. DNA for the CDR3: TGTGCCAGCAGCGGCGGGGACAGCATTAATCAGCCCCAGCATTTT.

J is TRBJ2-1 and V is TRBV24-1, with 9 bases that match TRBD2. The V and J ends lost 3 bases and 8 bases, in that order; junction bases with no gene match: 10. The CDR3 runs 16 residues. From germline, CDR1 is KGHDR and CDR2 SFDVKD. CDR3 region: CATSDPTSGRWDEQFF. CDR3 nucleotides: TGTGCCACCAGTGATCCGACTAGCGGCCGGTGGGATGAGCAGTTCTTC.

The chain uses TRBV4-3 and TRBJ2-1; 7 nucleotides match TRBD2. The CDR3 sequence is 16 residues long. V shed 0 bases, J shed 15 bases, and the junction held 17 bases outside the gene matches. Germline loops: CDR1 LGHNA, CDR2 YSLEER. This chain's CDR3 is CASSQDTSRAGSARFF. CDR3 nucleotides: TGCGCCAGCAGCCAAGATACCTCAAGAGCGGGATCCGCCCGGTTCTTC.

This clone has just one count. The chain has TRBV5-4 and TRBJ2-7; tentative D call: TRBD1 (5 bases). Germline V lookup: CDR1 SGHNT, CDR2 YYREEE (reference sequence). Trimming cost V 4 bases and J 3 bases, with 8 bases left between them. The CDR3 has 12 amino acids. The CDR3 region has the DNA TGTGCCAGCAGCATAGGGGTCTACGAGCAGTACTTC. It encodes CASSIGVYEQYF.